This TCR beta chain is drawn from a study of T cells after yellow fever vaccination. TCRdb redid the calling of the 5' RACE reads with MiXCR, one entry per CDR3 protein. The data contain hundreds of thousands of distinct CDR3 sequences, approximately 19% of them singletons. The CDR3 covers 13 residues. Germline CDR1 is MNHEY and CDR2 is SVGEGT. Trimming left V 3 bases short and J 6 bases short, with 9 bases between. This chain uses TRBV6-2 or TRBV6-3 with TRBJ2-1; D is ambiguous. Source: PBMCs, taken before the yellow fever booster vaccination. The clonotype originates from a man between 18 and 35 years old who received the YFV17D yellow fever vaccine. The CDR3, as DNA: TGTGCCAGCAGTTATCGGCAGCGCAATGAGCAGTTCTTC. Protein product: CASSYRQRNEQFF.